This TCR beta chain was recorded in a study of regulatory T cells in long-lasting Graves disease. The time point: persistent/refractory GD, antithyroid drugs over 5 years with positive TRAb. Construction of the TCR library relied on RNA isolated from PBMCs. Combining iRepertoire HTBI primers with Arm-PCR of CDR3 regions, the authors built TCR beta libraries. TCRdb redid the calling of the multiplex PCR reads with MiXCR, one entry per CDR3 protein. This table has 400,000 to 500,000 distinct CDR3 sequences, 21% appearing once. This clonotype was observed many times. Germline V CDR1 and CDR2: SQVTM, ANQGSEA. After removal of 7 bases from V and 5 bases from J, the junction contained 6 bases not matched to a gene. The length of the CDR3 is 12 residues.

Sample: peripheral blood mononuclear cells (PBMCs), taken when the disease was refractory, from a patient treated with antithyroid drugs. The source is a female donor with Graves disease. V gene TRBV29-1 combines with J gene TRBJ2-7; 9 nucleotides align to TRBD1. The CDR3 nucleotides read TGCAGCGCCCAGACAGGGGGGAACGAGCAGTACTTC. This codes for CSAQTGGNEQYF.